Sequencing of this T cell receptor beta chain was carried out in a study of T cell clones after liver transplantation. V lost 3 bases to trimming and J lost 8 bases, with 10 bases between them. Germline-derived CDR1 and CDR2 are LNHNV and YYDKDF (reference sequence). This CDR3 spans 12 amino acids. Sequenced by immunoSEQ multiplex PCR; TCRdb stores in-frame clones only, minus some. In the table there are 35,000 to 45,000 clones, around 83% of which are singletons. The gene calls are TRBV15 and TRBJ1-2; D gene uncertain. Sample: CD4+ T cells from blood, taken 24 months after liver transplant. This TCR was sampled from a human patient who received a liver transplant. Some of the T cells might come from the graft donor. The CDR3 here is CATSREGRGYTF. CDR3 coding DNA: TGTGCCACCAGCAGGGAAGGTAGGGGCTACACCTTC.